This T cell receptor (beta chain) was recovered during a study of cytomegalovirus exposure and HLA in healthy donors. Study-level points and caveats: A later analysis found that most CMV-associated TCR beta chains appeared HLA-restricted. A later analysis reportedly found that, within productive TCRs, an Asian-associated ancestry cluster had fewer N-insertions than the mean observed across the approximately 700 donors. Donor immune exposure was known only as CMV serostatus. Later analysis identified a missense DCLRE1C variant that was linked to TCR beta V- and J-gene trimming.

Looked up from germline, CDR1 is SSHAT and CDR2 is FNYEAQ (reference sequence). This CDR3 is built from 15 residues. As concerns this clone: Its specificity is not known. At one of its ends the junction is not consistent with the germline gene, which may arise from a read error.

Amplification used 60 Vbeta primers and 13 Jbeta primers. Sequencing was performed with immunoSEQ multiplex PCR; in TCRdb, only in-frame clones are kept and a portion is missing. Altogether 130,000 or so clones are present, roughly 74% being singletons, with the ten largest covering approximately 7%. The receptor comes from a man in his forties or fifties in good health and CMV-seropositive. This chain joins TRBV7-7 and TRBJ2-1, with a possible D match to TRBD2 (5 bases). The sequenced sample consisted of PBMCs. The CDR3 coding sequence is TGTGCTAGCAGCTTAGAGAGGGCCACCTACAATGAGCAGTTCTTC. Translating gives CASSLERATYNEQFF.